This T cell receptor (beta chain) was observed in a study of neoadjuvant anti-PD-1 for oral cavity cancer. Study background: Patients mostly received three to four biweekly nivolumab doses at 3 mg/kg before surgery.

The patients had HPV-negative, locally advanced oral cavity squamous cell carcinoma. Study-wide findings and caveats: Treg/Th17 ratio rose with pretreatment blood and fell with post-treatment tumor TCRbeta clonality.

Produced via immunoSEQ multiplex PCR; TCRdb's table is partial and in-frame only. This sample has around 31,000 clones; approximately 87% occur once, and the top ten carry under 4%. CDR3 length: 15 amino acids. V dropped 1 base and J dropped 4 bases, with 12 bases sitting between them. CDR1 SGHTA and CDR2 FQGTGA come from the germline V gene. The sample holds a few counts of this clone. Its antigen remains unidentified. This clonotype was obtained from a person between 40 and 85 years old with oral cavity squamous cell carcinoma. The sample consisted of PBMCs, taken before nivolumab (anti-PD-1) treatment. J is TRBJ2-3 and V is TRBV7-3; possible D gene TRBD2, 5 bases. The CDR3 DNA follows: TGTGCCAGCAGCTTAATGATCAAGGGAGCAGATACGCAGTATTTT. Translated, it gives CASSLMIKGADTQYF.